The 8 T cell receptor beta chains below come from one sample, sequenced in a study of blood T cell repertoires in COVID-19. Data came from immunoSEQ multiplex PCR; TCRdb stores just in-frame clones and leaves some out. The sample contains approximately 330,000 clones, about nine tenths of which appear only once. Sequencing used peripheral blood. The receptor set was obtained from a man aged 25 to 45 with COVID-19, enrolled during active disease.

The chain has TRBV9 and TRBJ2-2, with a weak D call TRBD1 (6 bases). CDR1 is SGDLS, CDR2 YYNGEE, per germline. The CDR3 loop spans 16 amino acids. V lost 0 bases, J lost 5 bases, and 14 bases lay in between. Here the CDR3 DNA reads TGTGCCAGCAGCGTAGGGGCAGGGGAAGGTACCGGGGAGCTGTTTTTT. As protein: CASSVGAGEGTGELFF.

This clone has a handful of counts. CDR3 amino acids: CASSSRDSYNSPLHF. The CDR3 DNA is TGCGCCAGCAGCTCCCGGGACAGCTATAATTCACCCCTCCACTTT. The chain couples TRBV5-1 to TRBJ1-6; 7 bases are shared with TRBD1. Germline V CDR1 and CDR2: SGHRS, YFSETQ. The CDR3 totals 15 residues. Germline trimming cut 3 bases from V and 3 bases from J; bases unmatched to any gene: 3.

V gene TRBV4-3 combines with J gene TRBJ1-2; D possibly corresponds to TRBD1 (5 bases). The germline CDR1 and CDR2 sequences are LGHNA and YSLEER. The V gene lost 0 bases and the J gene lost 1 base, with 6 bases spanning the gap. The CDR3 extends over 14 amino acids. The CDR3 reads CASSQEQGNYGYTF. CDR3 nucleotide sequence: TGCGCCAGCAGCCAAGAGCAGGGTAACTATGGCTACACCTTC.

The CDR3 region is CSVEAQRGTEAFF. The DNA of the CDR3 is TGCAGCGTTGAGGCCCAGCGGGGCACTGAAGCTTTCTTT. The chain has TRBV29-1 and TRBJ1-1; D remains unclear. CDR3 length equals 13 residues. The germline V gene encodes CDR1 SQVTM and CDR2 ANQGSEA. The germline V and J ends were trimmed by 3 bases and 4 bases, with 12 bases remaining between them.

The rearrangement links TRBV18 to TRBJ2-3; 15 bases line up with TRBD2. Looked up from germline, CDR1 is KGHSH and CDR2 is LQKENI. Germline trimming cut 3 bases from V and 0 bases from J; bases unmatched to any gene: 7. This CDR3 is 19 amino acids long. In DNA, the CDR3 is TGTGCCAGCTCACCCTTCCCGGGACTAGCGGGGGGAAGCACAGATACGCAGTATTTT. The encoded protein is CASSPFPGLAGGSTDTQYF.

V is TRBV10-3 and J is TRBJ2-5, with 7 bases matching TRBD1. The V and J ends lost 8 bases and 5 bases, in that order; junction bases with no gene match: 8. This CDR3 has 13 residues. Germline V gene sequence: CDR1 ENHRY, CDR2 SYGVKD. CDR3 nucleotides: TGTGCCATCGGGCAGGGGGTCACGGAGACCCAGTACTTC. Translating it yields CAIGQGVTETQYF.

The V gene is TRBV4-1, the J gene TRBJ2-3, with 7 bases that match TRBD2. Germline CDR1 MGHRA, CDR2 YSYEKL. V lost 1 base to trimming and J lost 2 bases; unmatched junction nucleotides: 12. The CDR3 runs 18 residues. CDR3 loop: CASSQVYGGRGTTDTQYF. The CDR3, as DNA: TGCGCCAGCAGCCAAGTGTATGGGGGGAGGGGAACCACAGATACGCAGTATTTT.

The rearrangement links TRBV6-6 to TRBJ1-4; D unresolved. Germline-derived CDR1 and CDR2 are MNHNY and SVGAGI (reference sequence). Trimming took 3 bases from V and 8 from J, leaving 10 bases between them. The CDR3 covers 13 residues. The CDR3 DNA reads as TGTGCCAGCAGTTATAGGGAGGGAGAAAAACTGTTTTTT. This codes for CASSYREGEKLFF.